This TCR beta chain was sequenced for a study of T cells after yellow fever vaccination. Points from the study as a whole: Clones that expanded after primary vaccination mostly reappeared after the booster (roughly 96% CD4, 88% CD8).

The 5'RACE template-switching step produced TCR cDNA and added a universal primer site and UMIs. TCRdb used MiXCR to reprocess the 5' RACE reads, holding one entry per CDR3 protein. Of hundreds of thousands of distinct CDR3 sequences detected, around 19% appear once; the ten largest clones hold roughly a sixth. This CDR3 is built from 16 residues. J lost 3 bases, V lost 5 bases, and 5 bases had no gene match. The V gene's germline CDR1 is SGHTA and CDR2 FQGNSA. Concerning this clonotype: No antigen is known for it.

The sequence was obtained from a man between 18 and 29 years old who received the YFV17D yellow fever vaccine. Sequencing used PBMCs, obtained before the yellow fever booster vaccination. The chain combines TRBV7-2 with TRBJ2-5; TRBD2 agrees at 14 bases. CDR3 DNA sequence: TGTGCCAGCAGCAGGCCGGGACTAGCGGGGGAAGAGACCCAGTACTTC. The encoded protein is CASSRPGLAGEETQYF.